The 27 T cell receptor beta chains presented below share a single source sample, sequenced in a study of OX40 agonist ivuxolimab in advanced cancers. TCRdb keeps only in-frame clones here, not all; method: immunoSEQ multiplex PCR. The sample has 75,000 to 100,000 clones; roughly 85% are singletons. The material was CD4+ or CD8+ T cells sorted from blood, obtained in a trial of the OX40 agonist ivuxolimab. These receptors all stem from an adult with an advanced solid tumor such as melanoma, head and neck, liver or kidney cancer.

The rearrangement links TRBV5-4 to TRBJ2-6; D call uncertain. This CDR3 comprises 15 residues. Trimming took off 2 bases at V and 0 bases at J, with 6 bases between the two ends. CDR1 is SGHNT, CDR2 YYREEE, per germline (reference sequence). The DNA for the CDR3 is TGTGCCAGCAGCTTACTTCCCTCTGGGGCCAACGTCCTGACTTTC. It encodes CASSLLPSGANVLTF.

The chain uses TRBV28 and TRBJ2-7, with D tentatively TRBD1 (5 bases). Between the trimmed V and J ends, which lost 3 bases and 2 bases, there was a span of 23 bases. The CDR3 extends over 18 amino acids. CDR1 and CDR2 from the germline V gene are MDHEN and SYDVKM. The CDR3 DNA is TGTGCCAGCAGTTTTTGGCAGGGCCCCGGCGAAGTAACCTACGAGCAGTACTTC. Its protein is CASSFWQGPGEVTYEQYF.

The chain carries TRBV4-2 and TRBJ1-2; D not certain. CDR1 is LGHNA, CDR2 YNFKEQ, per germline. This CDR3 is built from 16 residues. Trimming left V 1 base short and J 1 base short, with 13 bases between. Written as DNA, the CDR3 is TGTGCCAGCAGCCAAGGAGGAAATCATCTTAACTATGGCTACACCTTC. Translating it yields CASSQGGNHLNYGYTF.

This clone has more than one count but fewer than ten. V gene TRBV7-2 combines with J gene TRBJ2-5; D remains ambiguous. V was shortened by 2 bases and J by 1 base, with 14 bases between the two germline ends. Per germline, CDR1 SGHTA and CDR2 FQGNSA. This CDR3 spans 16 amino acids. CDR3 bases: TGTGCCAGCAGCTTAAACCTCCCTGGGGTCCAAGAGACCCAGTACTTC. This encodes CASSLNLPGVQETQYF.

The genes are TRBV27 and TRBJ2-3; D may be TRBD2 (7 bases). Germline-derived CDR1 and CDR2 are MNHEY and SMNVEV (reference sequence). V was shortened by 3 bases and J by 11 bases, with 15 bases between the two germline ends. This CDR3 is built from 13 residues. For the CDR3, the DNA is TGTGCCAGCAGTTTTAGGGGCGGGGGCCTGCAGTATTTT. Protein: CASSFRGGGLQYF.

This chain joins TRBV6-1 and TRBJ2-6, with D possibly matching TRBD2 (6 bases). The CDR3 has 19 residues. Germline V gene lookup returns CDR1 MNHNS and CDR2 SASEGT. V was trimmed by 2 bases and J by 2 bases, leaving 19 bases between them. In DNA, the CDR3 is TGTGCCAGCAGTGAACGCGGGGTAGCCCTTTACGCTGGGGCCAACGTCCTGACTTTC. Translating gives CASSERGVALYAGANVLTF.

This chain links TRBV25-1 with TRBJ2-5, with TRBD2 matching over 11 bases. Unmatched junction bases numbered 7, after V lost 3 bases and J lost 10 bases. CDR1 and CDR2 (germline): MGHDK, SYGVNS. The CDR3 runs to 14 residues. CDR3 bases: TGTGCCAGCAGTGACCGCGGGACTAGCGGAATCCAGTACTTC. It codes for CASSDRGTSGIQYF.

This sequence joins TRBV7-9 and TRBJ2-7; possibly TRBD1 for D (5 bases). The V and J ends lost 5 bases and 3 bases respectively, with 14 bases between them. Per germline, CDR1 SEHNR and CDR2 FQNEAQ (reference sequence). The CDR3 has 14 amino acids. The CDR3, as DNA: TGTGCCAGCAGCCCCCGGGCCCAGGGCTACGAGCAGTACTTC. Protein: CASSPRAQGYEQYF. The entire variable domain, with the rest obtained from reference TRBV7-9 and TRBJ2-7, is as follows: DTGVSQNPRHKITKRGQNVTFRCDPISEHNRLYWYRQTLGQGPEFLTYFQNEAQLEKSRLLSDRFSAERPKGSFSTLEIQRTEQGDSAMYLCASSPRAQGYEQYFGPGTRLTVT.

The chain joins TRBV7-3 to TRBJ2-1; 13 positions agree with TRBD2. The V gene's germline CDR1 is SGHTA and CDR2 FQGTGA. The CDR3 has 17 residues. J was trimmed by 7 bases and V by 2 bases; bases with no gene match: 8. The CDR3 loop reads CASSLGTSGGARNEQFF. The CDR3 nucleotides are TGTGCCAGCAGCTTAGGCACTAGCGGGGGGGCCCGAAATGAGCAGTTCTTC.

The rearrangement uses TRBV19 and TRBJ1-3; possible D gene TRBD1, 5 bases. Trimming left V 5 bases short and J 3 bases short, with 14 bases between. CDR3 length equals 15 residues. In germline, CDR1 is LNHDA, CDR2 SQIVND (reference sequence). In nucleotides, the CDR3 is TGTGCCAGTAGTCTCCAAGGGGCGCGTGGAAACACCATATATTTT. This gives the protein CASSLQGARGNTIYF.

This rearrangement joins TRBV6-5 to TRBJ2-5; 8 bases agree with TRBD1. CDR3 length: 15 residues. Per germline, CDR1 MNHEY and CDR2 SVGAGI. J lost 5 bases, V lost 7 bases, and 12 bases had no gene match. CDR3 sequence (DNA): TGTGCCAGCACCCGGACAGGGTCTCGTCGGGAGACCCAGTACTTC. Residues: CASTRTGSRRETQYF.

This rearrangement joins TRBV5-1 to TRBJ2-3; 10 positions agree with TRBD2. Germline V gives CDR1 SGHRS, CDR2 YFSETQ. V shed 0 bases and J 0 bases; nucleotides not matched to a gene: 4. This CDR3 is 17 amino acids long. As DNA, the CDR3 is TGCGCCAGCAGCTTGGACGCTAGCGGGGGCAGCACAGATACGCAGTATTTT. Translation gives CASSLDASGGSTDTQYF. Drawing the rest from reference TRBV5-1 and TRBJ2-3, the complete variable domain is KAGVTQTPRYLIKTRGQQVTLSCSPISGHRSVSWYQQTPGQGLQFLFEYFSETQRNKGNFPGRFSGRQFSNSRSEMNVSTLELGDSALYLCASSLDASGGSTDTQYFGPGTRLTVL.

The chain links TRBV6-6 to TRBJ2-5; the match to TRBD2 covers 11 bases. The CDR3 has 16 residues. Germline lookup yields CDR1 MNHNY and CDR2 SVGAGI (reference sequence). The ends lost 5 bases at V and 7 bases at J; junction bases unmatched: 12. The CDR3 sequence: CASSPETSGVVGTQYF. The CDR3 nucleotides read TGTGCCAGCAGTCCGGAGACTAGCGGGGTTGTCGGGACCCAGTACTTC.

The chain uses TRBV7-9 and TRBJ2-1; weak D call: TRBD2 (5 bases). Germline V CDR1 and CDR2: SEHNR, FQNEAQ (reference sequence). Trimming took off 4 bases at V and 1 base at J, with 17 bases between the two ends. The CDR3 spans 17 residues. The CDR3 protein is CASSSRRGVGSYNEQFF. CDR3 nucleotides: TGTGCCAGCAGCTCCCGTCGGGGAGTGGGATCCTACAATGAGCAGTTCTTC.

This clone was picked up one time. The rearrangement joins TRBV6-6 to TRBJ2-5; perhaps TRBD1 as D (6 bases). The CDR3 is 13 residues long. Germline lookup yields CDR1 MNHNY and CDR2 SVGAGI (reference sequence). Trimming left V 6 bases short and J 3 bases short, with 11 bases between. CDR3 sequence (DNA): TGTGCCAGCAGCCCAACAGGGAAAGAGACCCAGTACTTC. It is translated as CASSPTGKETQYF.

This chain connects TRBV2 to TRBJ1-1; 8 nucleotides line up with TRBD1. The CDR3 runs to 16 residues. CDR1 is SNHLY and CDR2 is FYNNEI in the germline V gene. Trimming removed 5 bases from V and 4 bases from J; junction bases left unmatched: 12. Here the CDR3 DNA reads TGTGCCAGCAGTCGACAACAGACAGGGGCCAGCACTGAAGCTTTCTTT. It translates to CASSRQQTGASTEAFF.

This clone was counted a few times. The conserved phenylalanine or tryptophan is not found at the CDR3 terminus, so this likely reflects a read error. This rearrangement joins TRBV5-1 to TRBJ1-6, with D uncertain. Germline lookup yields CDR1 SGHRS and CDR2 YFSETQ. V shed 0 bases and J shed 10 bases, with 11 bases lying between them. The CDR3 covers 14 residues. In DNA form, the CDR3 reads TGCGCCAGCAGCTTGGGAGACGACAACTCACCCCTCCACCTT. Residues: CASSLGDDNSPLHL.

V gene TRBV5-4 combines with J gene TRBJ1-1; 10 bases match TRBD1. Germline CDR1 is SGHNT and CDR2 is YYREEE (reference sequence). There are 15 residues in the CDR3. J was trimmed by 5 bases and V by 4 bases; bases with no gene match: 8. The CDR3 nucleotides are TGTGCCAGCAGCCTTGTGGGGACAGGGGAGACTGAAGCTTTCTTT. Translating it yields CASSLVGTGETEAFF.

The rearrangement uses TRBV5-1 and TRBJ2-2, with D possibly TRBD1 on 6 matching bases. Germline CDR1 and CDR2: SGHRS and YFSETQ. CDR3 length: 16 residues. The V and J ends lost 4 bases and 5 bases respectively, with 18 bases between them. The CDR3 DNA sequence: TGCGCCAGCAGCCGACCCGAATCAGGGGAAACCGGGGAGCTGTTTTTT. Protein product: CASSRPESGETGELFF.

The chain is built from TRBV5-6 and TRBJ1-3; D remains unclear. The V gene lost 4 bases and the J gene lost 0 bases, with 17 bases spanning the gap. The length of the CDR3 is 17 residues. From germline, CDR1 is SGHDT and CDR2 YYEEEE. The CDR3 sequence: CASSGPDLGHSGNTIYF. In DNA, the CDR3 is TGTGCCAGCAGCGGGCCCGACTTAGGTCACTCTGGAAACACCATATATTTT.

The CDR3 region has the DNA TGCGCCAGCAGCCAAATCTACAATGAGCAGTTCTTC. Protein product: CASSQIYNEQFF. The chain combines TRBV5-1 with TRBJ2-1, with D unclear. Looked up from germline, CDR1 is SGHRS and CDR2 is YFSETQ. There are 12 residues in the CDR3. Trimming took off 4 bases at V and 3 bases at J, with 5 bases between the two ends.

This chain connects TRBV6-1 to TRBJ1-2; D call uncertain. Trimming stripped 6 bases from V and 4 bases from J, with 6 bases between. The CDR3 covers 11 residues. Germline values: CDR1 MNHNS, CDR2 SASEGT. CDR3 bases: TGTGCCAGCAGGGGCTTCTATGGCTACACCTTC. It yields the protein CASRGFYGYTF.

The chain combines TRBV5-1 with TRBJ2-4; D remains unclear. Per the germline V gene, CDR1 is SGHRS and CDR2 is YFSETQ. This CDR3 has 14 residues. Trimming took 1 base from V and 7 from J, leaving 12 bases between them. The CDR3 DNA reads as TGCGCCAGCAGCTTGATAGGCGTTTCGAACATTCAGTACTTC. Protein product: CASSLIGVSNIQYF.

The chain carries TRBV9 and TRBJ1-1, with 9 bases matching TRBD1. The CDR3 loop spans 15 amino acids. The J segment lost 5 bases and the V segment lost 4 bases, leaving 9 bases of the junction unmatched. CDR1 SGDLS and CDR2 YYNGEE come from the germline V gene. The chain's CDR3 is CASSPRPGQGTEAFF. For the CDR3, the DNA is TGTGCCAGCAGCCCACGTCCGGGACAGGGAACTGAAGCTTTCTTT.

This clone was found once. V and J are TRBV5-1 and TRBJ1-1; the match to TRBD1 covers 9 bases. This CDR3 contains 15 residues. The V gene's germline CDR1 is SGHRS and CDR2 YFSETQ. The trim removed 5 bases at V and 4 bases at J, leaving 9 bases unmatched. This CDR3 is CASRLPDRGGTEAFF. The DNA for the CDR3 is TGCGCCAGCAGACTTCCGGACAGGGGTGGCACTGAAGCTTTCTTT.

The chain has TRBV7-2 and TRBJ1-2, with D perhaps matching TRBD1 (6 bases). The length of the CDR3 is 15 residues. The germline V gene encodes CDR1 SGHTA and CDR2 FQGNSA. V dropped 5 bases and J dropped 3 bases, with 16 bases sitting between them. CDR3 sequence (DNA): TGTGCCAGCAGCGCATTTACAGGGTTTCACTATGGCTACACCTTC. Translation: CASSAFTGFHYGYTF.

The chain is built from TRBV2 and TRBJ1-1; TRBD1 might be the D (5 bases). The CDR3 has 13 amino acids. Germline CDR1 SNHLY, CDR2 FYNNEI. With 3 bases removed from V and 4 bases from J, the gap between germline ends came to 9 bases. DNA for the CDR3: TGTGCCAGCAGTGAGGGGCAGGCCACTGAAGCTTTCTTT. Translating gives CASSEGQATEAFF.